The 26 T cell receptor beta chains given below trace back to one sample, sequenced in a study of cytomegalovirus exposure and HLA in healthy donors. PCR employed 60 Vbeta and 13 Jbeta primers. Sequenced by immunoSEQ multiplex PCR; TCRdb stores in-frame clones only, minus some. Of around 200,000 clones in the sample, 86% were seen once. The sequencing input was PBMCs. These receptor sequences come from a woman in her 30s in good health and CMV-seronegative.

V is TRBV9 and J is TRBJ2-1; the D is unclear. Germline CDR1 and CDR2: SGDLS and YYNGEE. The length of the CDR3 is 15 residues. The ends were cut back, 2 bases at V and 4 bases at J, with 13 bases in the middle. Here the CDR3 reads CASSVGPPGYNEQFF. Here the CDR3 DNA reads TGTGCCAGCAGCGTTGGTCCTCCCGGTTACAATGAGCAGTTCTTC.

This chain links TRBV7-3 with TRBJ2-1; TRBD2 is a possible D gene (7 bases). The CDR3 contains 13 residues. Per germline, CDR1 SGHTA and CDR2 FQGTGA. Trimming shortened V by 5 bases and J by 8 bases, and 13 bases separated the two germline ends. The CDR3 region has the DNA TGTGCCAGCAGCCGGGGGGCTACTGATGAGCAGTTCTTC. Residues: CASSRGATDEQFF. The full variable domain, its missing parts supplied by reference TRBV7-3 and TRBJ2-1, is GAGVSQTPSNKVTEKGKYVELRCDPISGHTALYWYRQSLGQGPEFLIYFQGTGAADDSGLPNDRFFAVRPEGSVSTLKIQRTERGDSAVYLCASSRGATDEQFFGPGTRLTVL.

The CDR3 bases are TGTGCCAGCAGCCTACGACAGGGACCTTATGGCTACACCTTC. It is translated as CASSLRQGPYGYTF. This chain connects TRBV6-1 to TRBJ1-2, with TRBD1 matching 7 bases. Germline CDR1 is MNHNS and CDR2 is SASEGT. The ends lost 6 bases at V and 5 bases at J; junction bases unmatched: 9. The CDR3 length is 14 residues.

V usage is TRBV10-3 and J usage is TRBJ2-1, with 7 nucleotides matching TRBD1. Germline lookup yields CDR1 ENHRY and CDR2 SYGVKD. CDR3 size: 14 residues. Trimming cost V 7 bases and J 2 bases; bases outside gene matches: 5. CDR3 DNA sequence: TGTGCCATCAATGACAGGGCAGCCTACAATGAGCAGTTCTTC. Translated: CAINDRAAYNEQFF.

The chain combines TRBV11-2 with TRBJ2-7, with 10 bases that match TRBD2. Germline V gives CDR1 SGHAT, CDR2 FQNNGV. The CDR3 loop spans 16 amino acids. Trimming removed 4 bases from V and 4 bases from J; junction bases left unmatched: 10. CDR3 in amino acids: CASSSNLAGGRYEQYF. CDR3 nucleotides: TGTGCCAGCAGCTCAAATTTAGCGGGAGGTCGATACGAGCAGTACTTC.

In regard to this clone: Other DNA sequences in this sample translate to the same CDR3. The V call is TRBV2, the J call TRBJ1-1, with D tentatively TRBD1 (6 bases). This CDR3 is 13 amino acids long. Looked up from germline, CDR1 is SNHLY and CDR2 is FYNNEI. V gave up 6 bases and J gave up 4 bases, with 12 bases separating them. DNA of the CDR3: TGTGCCAGCAGCGGCGACAGGTCCACTGAAGCTTTCTTT. As protein: CASSGDRSTEAFF.

This clone was seen only once. The chain combines TRBV6-1 with TRBJ1-2; 7 bases are shared with TRBD1. Unmatched junction bases numbered 7, after V lost 6 bases and J lost 3 bases. Germline loops: CDR1 MNHNS, CDR2 SASEGT. This CDR3 has 14 amino acids. Written as DNA, the CDR3 is TGTGCCAGCAGACGAGGACAGGTTGACTATGGCTACACCTTC. Protein product: CASRRGQVDYGYTF.

The V call is TRBV5-1, the J call TRBJ2-7; TRBD1 matches 9 bases. This CDR3 comprises 15 residues. Germline CDR1 SGHRS, CDR2 YFSETQ. The trim removed 0 bases at V and 4 bases at J, leaving 5 bases unmatched. Here the CDR3 reads CASSLDGTGWYEQYF. CDR3 in DNA: TGCGCCAGCAGCTTGGACGGGACAGGGTGGTACGAGCAGTACTTC. Looking up the rest from reference TRBV5-1 and TRBJ2-7 gives the full variable domain: KAGVTQTPRYLIKTRGQQVTLSCSPISGHRSVSWYQQTPGQGLQFLFEYFSETQRNKGNFPGRFSGRQFSNSRSEMNVSTLELGDSALYLCASSLDGTGWYEQYFGPGTRLTVT.

This clone was seen a few times. This rearrangement joins TRBV29-1 to TRBJ2-1; TRBD2 matches at 10 bases. The CDR3 has 14 amino acids. CDR1 is SQVTM and CDR2 is ANQGSEA in the germline V gene. The V gene end was trimmed by 3 bases and the J gene end by 9 bases; junction bases not matched to a gene: 8. In DNA, the CDR3 is TGCAGCGTTGACCGAGCGGGGGGGGGACTTGAGCAGTTCTTC. Protein product: CSVDRAGGGLEQFF.

The chain couples TRBV6-5 to TRBJ1-4; 8 bases line up with TRBD1. The V segment lost 3 bases and the J segment 8 bases; nucleotides outside the gene matches: 8. Germline-derived CDR1 and CDR2 are MNHEY and SVGAGI. The CDR3 has 15 residues. CDR3 amino acids: CASSYARTGLEKLFF. The CDR3 region has the DNA TGTGCCAGCAGTTATGCTAGGACAGGGTTGGAAAAACTGTTTTTT.

The chain combines TRBV7-9 with TRBJ2-1, with D possibly being TRBD2 (5 bases). This CDR3 comprises 12 residues. With 2 bases removed from V and 9 bases from J, the gap between germline ends came to 8 bases. Germline CDR1 SEHNR, CDR2 FQNEAQ (reference sequence). CDR3 sequence (DNA): TGTGCCAGCAGCTTAAGGGCGGGTGAGCAGTTCTTC. Its protein is CASSLRAGEQFF. Using reference TRBV7-9 and TRBJ2-1 for the parts outside the CDR3, the full variable domain is DTGVSQNPRHKITKRGQNVTFRCDPISEHNRLYWYRQTLGQGPEFLTYFQNEAQLEKSRLLSDRFSAERPKGSFSTLEIQRTEQGDSAMYLCASSLRAGEQFFGPGTRLTVL.

This clone is a singleton in its sample. This chain connects TRBV29-1 to TRBJ1-1; TRBD1 agrees at 7 bases. This CDR3 comprises 12 residues. The J segment lost 1 base and the V segment lost 5 bases, leaving 1 base of the junction unmatched. Germline V gives CDR1 SQVTM, CDR2 ANQGSEA. In nucleotides, the CDR3 is TGCAGCGTTCGACAGGGGAACACTGAAGCTTTCTTT. As protein: CSVRQGNTEAFF.

The chain carries TRBV28 and TRBJ2-3, with D possibly TRBD1 on 6 matching bases. Trimming took 2 bases from V and 1 from J, leaving 25 bases between them. Germline lookup yields CDR1 MDHEN and CDR2 SYDVKM. This CDR3 contains 20 residues. The CDR3 reads CASSLPIGAWAGARTDTQYF. The CDR3 nucleotides read TGTGCCAGCAGTTTACCAATTGGGGCCTGGGCAGGGGCCCGCACAGATACGCAGTATTTT.

The chain employs TRBV19 and TRBJ2-2; D is possibly TRBD2 (5 bases). Germline CDR1 LNHDA, CDR2 SQIVND (reference sequence). V was shortened by 4 bases and J by 10 bases, with 13 bases between the two germline ends. The CDR3 sequence is 13 residues long. DNA for the CDR3: TGTGCCAGTAGTACCGGGAATCCCACGGAGCTGTTTTTT. Its translation is CASSTGNPTELFF.

V and J are TRBV2 and TRBJ1-1, with TRBD1 identical over 8 bases. J lost 4 bases, V lost 6 bases, and 7 bases had no gene match. The CDR3 has 14 amino acids. CDR1 and CDR2 from the germline V gene are SNHLY and FYNNEI. The CDR3 bases are TGTGCCAGCAGGAAAGAACAGGGGGGCACTGAAGCTTTCTTT. Translated, it gives CASRKEQGGTEAFF.

This clone came up once. V usage is TRBV7-9 and J usage is TRBJ2-3; D call uncertain. This CDR3 comprises 16 residues. Trimming removed 0 bases from V and 2 bases from J, with 12 bases in between. Germline V gene sequence: CDR1 SEHNR, CDR2 FQNEAQ (reference sequence). In DNA form, the CDR3 reads TGTGCCAGCAGCTTAGCTGTGGTGGAGTTCACAGATACGCAGTATTTT. Translating gives CASSLAVVEFTDTQYF.

The chain carries TRBV6-6 and TRBJ1-2, with 9 nucleotides matching TRBD1. The V segment lost 6 bases and the J segment 4 bases; nucleotides outside the gene matches: 9. The CDR3 loop spans 15 amino acids. Germline-derived CDR1 and CDR2 are MNHNY and SVGAGI (reference sequence). CDR3 loop: CASSRPGQGGYGYTF. The CDR3 DNA is TGTGCCAGCAGCAGACCGGGACAGGGTGGCTATGGCTACACCTTC.

The rearrangement uses TRBV7-9 and TRBJ2-1; TRBD2 aligns across 8 bases. V gave up 6 bases and J gave up 9 bases; unmatched junction bases: 10. Germline values: CDR1 SEHNR, CDR2 FQNEAQ (reference sequence). The CDR3 consists of 14 residues. The CDR3: CASSPTTGGGEQFF. CDR3 in DNA: TGTGCCAGCAGTCCAACCACGGGGGGGGGTGAGCAGTTCTTC.

The chain uses TRBV30 and TRBJ2-5, with 8 bases aligning to TRBD1. This CDR3 comprises 12 residues. The V and J ends lost 2 bases and 4 bases, in that order; junction bases with no gene match: 0. The germline gives CDR1 GTSNPN, CDR2 SVGIG (reference sequence). The CDR3 protein is CAWSTGGETQYF. In DNA, the CDR3 is TGTGCCTGGAGTACAGGGGGAGAGACCCAGTACTTC.

The rearrangement uses TRBV25-1 and TRBJ1-1; tentatively, D is TRBD1 (5 bases). Germline-derived CDR1 and CDR2 are MGHDK and SYGVNS. V lost 4 bases and J 4 bases, leaving 25 bases between the germline ends. This CDR3 contains 18 residues. Written as DNA, the CDR3 is TGTGCCAGCAGTGGGGCAGGGAGGGAAAGGCTCGGAGGCACTGAAGCTTTCTTT. Protein product: CASSGAGRERLGGTEAFF.

The CDR3: CAWSVGLAGARETQYF. In DNA form, the CDR3 reads TGTGCCTGGAGTGTAGGGCTAGCGGGGGCGCGAGAGACCCAGTACTTC. This chain uses TRBV30 with TRBJ2-5; 10 nucleotides match TRBD2. The junction had 8 bases not matched to a gene; V was cut back by 0 bases and J by 4 bases. The CDR3 consists of 16 residues. Germline CDR1 and CDR2: GTSNPN and SVGIG (reference sequence).

The gene calls are TRBV5-4 and TRBJ1-4; 9 bases line up with TRBD1. Trimming removed 0 bases from V and 7 bases from J; junction bases left unmatched: 4. The CDR3 is 15 residues long. Germline V gene sequence: CDR1 SGHNT, CDR2 YYREEE (reference sequence). The CDR3 bases are TGTGCCAGCAGCTTGGGGACAGGGGAGGTTGAAAAACTGTTTTTT. This codes for CASSLGTGEVEKLFF.

The rearrangement joins TRBV2 to TRBJ2-2; maybe TRBD2 (5 bases). CDR1 is SNHLY, CDR2 FYNNEI, per germline. V gave up 6 bases and J gave up 1 base, with 12 bases separating them. The length of the CDR3 is 15 residues. The CDR3: CASSASRGNTGELFF. The CDR3 region has the DNA TGTGCCAGCAGCGCGTCCCGGGGGAACACCGGGGAGCTGTTTTTT.

The rearrangement joins TRBV9 to TRBJ2-7; possible D gene TRBD2, 7 bases. The germline V gene encodes CDR1 SGDLS and CDR2 YYNGEE. V was cut by 4 bases and J by 0 bases, with 17 bases left in between. CDR3 length: 16 residues. In nucleotides, the CDR3 is TGTGCCAGCAGCCCTCTAGGGGGGGCGAGCTCCTACGAGCAGTACTTC. Its protein is CASSPLGGASSYEQYF.

This clone was found once. DNA for the CDR3: TGCGCCAGCAGCTCCGCAGGGGGCGAAGGCGCTGAAGCTTTCTTT. The encoded protein is CASSSAGGEGAEAFF. The chain recombines TRBV5-1 with TRBJ1-1, with TRBD1 matching 8 bases. Germline CDR1 reads SGHRS; CDR2 reads YFSETQ. The CDR3 runs 15 residues. With V trimmed by 3 bases and J by 6 bases, 10 bases remained unmatched.

The V call is TRBV11-2, the J call TRBJ2-1; no reliable D call. Deletions cut 4 bases from V and 4 bases from J, with 8 bases between. The germline V gene encodes CDR1 SGHAT and CDR2 FQNNGV. The CDR3 sequence is 13 residues long. The CDR3 nucleotides are TGTGCCAGCAGCTCCTACGGGTACAATGAGCAGTTCTTC. This gives the protein CASSSYGYNEQFF.